What follows describes a single T cell receptor beta chain. There are a few counts of this clone. The clone's antigen remains unknown. No base qualities exist here, and no much larger clone lies one base off it. In the germline V gene, CDR1 corresponds to ENHRY and CDR2 to SYGVKD. From cysteine to phenylalanine, the CDR3 is 13 amino acids long. Only the CDR3 part of the read is kept: 39 bases, read in frame from the first base. V and J lose 7 bases and 0 bases, and a span of 7 bases separates them. TCRbeta CDR3 regions were amplified from genomic DNA using the immunoSEQ Assay, a bias-controlled multiplex PCR. The study's own analysis went as follows. The number of nucleated cells in each sample was estimated by amplification of reference gene primers within the assay. To quantify the absolute abundance of each unique TCRbeta CDR3 rearrangement, sequence reads were collapsed and filtered. For each sample, productive Simpson clonality was calculated as the square root of Simpson's diversity index over productive rearrangements. TCRdb took over this immuneACCESS table, retaining in-frame rearrangements with V and J assigned. Such tables are incomplete; in checked studies, under half of the missing clones stem from an unresolved V gene, and the remainder is unexplained. The V and J calls and clone size are taken from that table; D and trimming were inferred from the DNA. This sample is represented by nearly 200,000 clones; around 81% of them were singletons. Of the sample, around 1% falls within the top ten clones.

One collaborating source in Seattle enrolled patients during active infection and followed them longitudinally through the course of disease. The collaborating institutions used their own protocols to collect whole blood in K2EDTA tubes. For TCRbeta analysis, collaborators shipped samples in one of three forms: frozen whole blood, isolated PBMCs, or DNA extracted from either of those sample types. The data derive from a study of blood T cell repertoires in COVID-19 (dated by TCRdb to about 2020). In the study overall: Samples covering the acute and convalescent phases of COVID-19 were provided by collaborators in the United States, Italy and Spain. The material from the prospective study consisted of cDNA or gDNA derived from T cells, B-cell-depleted T cells, or PBMCs. Subjects who had been exposed to COVID-19, were actively infected with it, or had recovered from it provided the deeply sampled blood TCRbeta repertoires that made up the dataset. The repertoires were made available in a free public database intended to serve as a resource for research on the immune response to SARS-CoV-2. Samples came from the ongoing ImmuneRACE study (first 160 participants) plus 1,254 subjects from 6 global collaborators. Nearly every sample came with metadata listing a de-identified subject ID, COVID-19 status, age in years and sex. Where HLA class I and class II types were available, the types were taken from metadata supplied by the sample provider, not from assay-based typing.

Overall results and qualifications from the work: The amount of clinical and demographic metadata varied by source and participant and was provided uncurated.

The material sequenced was peripheral blood. The clonotype was recovered from a man in his 60s with COVID-19, enrolled during active disease. The V gene is TRBV10-3 and the J gene is TRBJ1-3; no D gene is confidently identified. In nucleotide form, the sequence is TGTGCCATCACCGTCAGCTCTGGAAACACCATATATTTT. It encodes CAITVSSGNTIYF.